A selection of T cell receptor beta chains follows, all from one sample in a study of spatial heterogeneity in lung cancer. TCRdb analysed the 5' RACE reads with MiXCR anew, one entry per CDR3 protein. The table has about 52,000 distinct CDR3 sequences, around 7.7% seen once. The specimen comprised PBMCs, sampled at follow-up. The source of these receptors is a female donor with early-stage non-small cell lung cancer. The CDR3 runs from the conserved cysteine through the conserved F or W. Fields, in order: J gene, clone size, V gene, D gene, CDR3 protein, CDR3 DNA. D genes are given only for firm matches. The size entry is marked missing in some rows and otherwise reads once, few, many or a size class.

J: TRBJ2-7; size: -; V: TRBV20-1; D: TRBD2; CDR3: CSAMLLAGDRGEQYF; DNA: TGCAGTGCAATGCTTTTAGCGGGGGATCGGGGCGAGCAGTACTTC
J: TRBJ2-3; size: -; V: TRBV14; D: TRBD2; CDR3: CASSLTSGVSTDTQYF; DNA: TGTGCCAGCAGCCTAACTAGCGGGGTTAGCACAGATACGCAGTATTTT
J: TRBJ2-3; size: many; V: TRBV7-9; D: TRBD1; CDR3: CASNQQGAADTQYF; DNA: TGTGCCAGCAACCAACAGGGGGCAGCAGATACGCAGTATTTT
J: TRBJ2-7; size: -; V: TRBV6-5; D: -; CDR3: CASSFQPGAYEQYF; DNA: TGTGCCAGCAGTTTCCAGCCGGGAGCCTACGAGCAGTACTTC
J: TRBJ1-2; size: many; V: TRBV15; D: -; CDR3: CATSSDRTYGYTF; DNA: TGTGCCACCAGCAGTGACAGAACCTATGGCTACACCTTC
J: TRBJ1-4; size: few; V: TRBV7-9; D: -; CDR3: CASGDGQPNEKLFF; DNA: TGTGCCAGCGGGGATGGACAGCCTAATGAAAAACTGTTTTTT
J: TRBJ1-6; size: -; V: TRBV6-6; D: TRBD1; CDR3: CASRQRTGRDNSPLHF; DNA: TGTGCCAGCAGACAGCGGACAGGGAGGGATAATTCACCCCTCCACTTT
J: TRBJ1-3; size: many; V: TRBV20-1; D: -; CDR3: CSASLNPPGNTIYF; DNA: TGCAGTGCTAGTTTAAACCCTCCTGGAAACACCATATATTTT
J: TRBJ2-1; size: many; V: TRBV28; D: -; CDR3: CASSLPGISYNEQFF; DNA: TGTGCCAGCAGCCTTCCAGGGATTTCCTACAATGAGCAGTTCTTC
J: TRBJ2-7; size: many; V: TRBV28; D: -; CDR3: CASSTSYEQYF; DNA: TGTGCCAGCAGCACCTCCTACGAGCAGTACTTC
J: TRBJ2-1; size: -; V: TRBV5-1; D: -; CDR3: CASSLAWRPNEQFF; DNA: TGCGCCAGCAGCTTGGCTTGGCGGCCCAATGAGCAGTTCTTC
J: TRBJ1-4; size: -; V: TRBV5-1; D: TRBD1; CDR3: CASSSRQGAKEKLFF; DNA: TGCGCCAGCAGCTCAAGACAGGGGGCCAAAGAAAAACTGTTTTTT
J: TRBJ2-7; size: many; V: TRBV5-1; D: -; CDR3: CASSVGQYEQYF; DNA: TGCGCCAGCAGCGTCGGACAGTACGAGCAGTACTTC
J: TRBJ2-5; size: many; V: TRBV6-1; D: -; CDR3: CASSVDIYQETQYF; DNA: TGTGCCAGCAGTGTCGACATTTACCAAGAGACCCAGTACTTC
J: TRBJ2-3; size: -; V: TRBV3-1; D: -; CDR3: CASSPNGGLSTDTQYF; DNA: TGTGCAAGCAGCCCCAATGGGGGACTCTCCACAGATACGCAGTATTTT
J: TRBJ2-1; size: many; V: TRBV7-2; D: TRBD2; CDR3: CASSLLAGGAYNEQFF; DNA: TGTGCCAGCAGCTTGCTAGCGGGGGGTGCCTACAATGAGCAGTTCTTC
J: TRBJ2-7; size: -; V: TRBV10-3; D: -; CDR3: CAIGEYEAYQYF; DNA: TGTGCCATCGGTGAGTATGAGGCCTACCAGTACTTC
J: TRBJ2-7; size: many; V: TRBV28; D: -; CDR3: CASNSPETYEQYF; DNA: TGTGCCAGCAATTCCCCCGAGACCTACGAGCAGTACTTC
J: TRBJ1-1; size: many; V: TRBV6-6; D: TRBD1; CDR3: CASSYSGTGWAEAFF; DNA: TGTGCCAGCAGTTACTCGGGGACAGGGTGGGCTGAAGCTTTCTTT
J: TRBJ2-1; size: many; V: TRBV12-3/TRBV12-4; D: -; CDR3: CASSPVNNEQFF; DNA: TGTGCCAGCAGTCCGGTTAACAATGAGCAGTTCTTC
J: TRBJ1-1; size: -; V: TRBV20-1; D: -; CDR3: CSASVRDQPNTEAFF; DNA: TGCAGTGCTAGTGTCCGGGACCAACCGAACACTGAAGCTTTCTTT
J: TRBJ2-7; size: -; V: TRBV20-1; D: -; CDR3: CSASNWSSYEQYF; DNA: TGCAGTGCTAGTAACTGGAGTTCCTACGAGCAGTACTTC
J: TRBJ2-1; size: -; V: TRBV5-6; D: TRBD1; CDR3: CASSPRTGGSNEQFF; DNA: TGTGCCAGCAGCCCTCGGACAGGGGGCTCTAATGAGCAGTTCTTC